This passage covers 11 T cell receptor beta chains from one sample sequenced in a study of shared clonotypes between healthy human individuals (dated by TCRdb to 2018 to 2021). Libraries were made using the immunoSEQ multiplex PCR assay. TCRdb holds this immuneACCESS table with in-frame rearrangements only. Some clones are missing; in checked studies, unresolved V genes explain under half, and the rest has no known cause. The sample contains about 990,000 clones, around 82% of them found a single time. The leading ten clones occupy 0.55% to 0.7% of the sample. The sequencing sample was made of memory CD4+ T cells from PBMCs. The cell subset or site label, as the study defines it: CD45RA-negative fraction. All receptors come from a man between 18 and 29 years old in good health. Some clones in this sample may be carry-over from other donors' samples.

This clone is a singleton in its sample. V and J are TRBV7-8 and TRBJ2-7, with D unresolved. CDR3 length equals 16 residues. Germline-derived CDR1 and CDR2 are SGHVS and FQNEAQ. Trimming took 2 bases from V and 3 from J, leaving 17 bases between them. CDR3 sequence (DNA): TGTGCCAGCAGCTTAAGTGGGTGGCAGACAAGCTACGAGCAGTACTTC. It translates to CASSLSGWQTSYEQYF.

The chain recombines TRBV2 with TRBJ2-7; possible D gene TRBD1, 7 bases. V gave up 7 bases and J gave up 2 bases, with 21 bases separating them. CDR1 SNHLY and CDR2 FYNNEI come from the germline V gene. The CDR3 extends over 16 amino acids. CDR3 residues: CASTMRGGGGPYEQYF. In nucleotides, the CDR3 is TGTGCCAGCACCATGAGGGGCGGAGGGGGCCCCTACGAGCAGTACTTC.

Note on this clone: Other DNA variants within this sample encode the same CDR3. V gene TRBV5-4 combines with J gene TRBJ2-1, with 14 positions matching TRBD2. J was trimmed by 5 bases and V by 4 bases; bases with no gene match: 5. This CDR3 is 16 amino acids long. Germline assignment: CDR1 SGHNT and CDR2 YYREEE (reference sequence). The CDR3, as DNA: TGTGCCAGCAGCCTACCGGGACTAGCGGGAGACAATGAGCAGTTCTTC. Protein: CASSLPGLAGDNEQFF.

Details on this clone: This may stem from a read error, because a much larger clone lies one nucleotide away. Other DNA sequences in this specimen translate into the identical CDR3. The J gene is TRBJ1-2, the V gene TRBV6-6, with 9 bases lining up with TRBD1. The CDR3 sequence is 13 residues long. V shed 5 bases, J shed 4 bases, and the junction held 2 bases outside the gene matches. CDR1 and CDR2 from the germline V gene are MNHNY and SVGAGI (reference sequence). The CDR3 spells CASSPTGGYGYTF. Written as DNA, the CDR3 is TGTGCCAGCAGTCCGACAGGGGGCTATGGCTACACCTTC.

The chain joins TRBV6-6 to TRBJ1-1, with D possibly TRBD1 on 5 matching bases. The CDR3 loop spans 13 amino acids. V dropped 0 bases and J dropped 6 bases, with 8 bases sitting between them. From germline, CDR1 is MNHNY and CDR2 SVGAGI (reference sequence). Here the CDR3 DNA reads TGTGCCAGCAGTTACTCAGGGGAAGCTGAAGCTTTCTTT. Protein sequence: CASSYSGEAEAFF.

This clone came up once. V usage is TRBV30 and J usage is TRBJ2-2, with 16 bases identical to TRBD2. V shed 4 bases, J shed 4 bases, and the junction held 6 bases outside the gene matches. Per germline, CDR1 GTSNPN and CDR2 SVGIG (reference sequence). CDR3 length equals 17 residues. CDR3 sequence (DNA): TGTGCCTGGAAGGGACTAGCGGGAGGGAGGAGCACCGGGGAGCTGTTTTTT. This codes for CAWKGLAGGRSTGELFF.

V is TRBV5-1 and J is TRBJ2-1, with D possibly matching TRBD2 (6 bases). The CDR3 consists of 15 residues. Germline values: CDR1 SGHRS, CDR2 YFSETQ. The V gene lost 4 bases and the J gene lost 0 bases, with 11 bases spanning the gap. The CDR3 region has the DNA TGCGCCAGCAGCCCGGGAGTTGGCTCCTACAATGAGCAGTTCTTC. It yields the protein CASSPGVGSYNEQFF.

The chain carries TRBV6-1 and TRBJ2-7, with 11 bases matching TRBD2. Trimming took 6 bases from V and 2 from J; bases not matched to a gene: 6. From germline, CDR1 is MNHNS and CDR2 SASEGT. The CDR3 spans 15 residues. CDR3 loop: CASRVGLAVPYEQYF. CDR3 sequence (DNA): TGTGCCAGCAGGGTGGGACTAGCGGTTCCCTACGAGCAGTACTTC.

This clone was counted at least ten times. The V and J genes are TRBV5-1 and TRBJ1-4; TRBD1 matches at 10 bases. CDR1 is SGHRS, CDR2 YFSETQ, per germline. The CDR3 is made up of 16 amino acids. The V gene end was trimmed by 4 bases and the J gene end by 2 bases; junction bases not matched to a gene: 5. CDR3 sequence reads: CASSRQGAPTNEKLFF. Here the CDR3 DNA reads TGCGCCAGCAGCCGACAGGGGGCGCCGACTAATGAAAAACTGTTTTTT.

In DNA form, the CDR3 reads TGTGCCAGCAGCTGGGGAAAGCACGAGCAGTACTTC. This sequence encodes CASSWGKHEQYF. The chain combines TRBV4-2 with TRBJ2-7; D not resolved. The germline CDR1 and CDR2 sequences are LGHNA and YNFKEQ. The V and J ends lost 5 bases and 5 bases respectively, with 10 bases between them. The CDR3 is 12 residues long.

This chain connects TRBV11-2 to TRBJ2-2, with a weak D call TRBD1 (7 bases). The germline gives CDR1 SGHAT, CDR2 FQNNGV. The CDR3 sequence is 16 residues long. Deletions cut 2 bases from V and 6 bases from J, with 16 bases between. The CDR3 reads CASSLRPRGEAGELFF. CDR3 DNA sequence: TGTGCCAGCAGCTTAAGGCCCAGGGGGGAGGCCGGGGAGCTGTTTTTT.